This T cell receptor (beta chain) emerged from a study of cytomegalovirus exposure and HLA in healthy donors. Broader study findings: The majority of TCR sequences were rare, yet some public TCRs appeared in many donors. TCR beta V segments were, for the most part, productive about 87% or about 30% of the time in an earlier analysis. When analyzed later, the rates of TCR association showed variation by HLA locus, with DRB1 the most and HLA-C the fewest.

As regards this clone: The antigen is undetermined.

Germline V gene data show CDR1 as SGHNT and CDR2 as YYREEE (reference sequence). The junction had 11 bases not matched to a gene; V was cut back by 0 bases and J by 11 bases. The CDR3 runs to 14 residues. Primers for the PCR totalled 60 Vbeta and 13 Jbeta. Libraries were prepared by immunoSEQ multiplex PCR; TCRdb keeps only in-frame clonotypes and omits some of them. Recorded for this sample: around 150,000 clones. J is TRBJ2-7 and V is TRBV5-4, with TRBD2 identical over 7 bases. Sequenced input: PBMCs. The clonotype comes from a man aged 35 to 55 in good health and CMV-seronegative. The CDR3 sequence: CASSLETSVNVEYF. The CDR3 DNA reads as TGTGCCAGCAGCTTGGAAACTAGCGTGAATGTAGAGTACTTC.